The source of this T cell receptor (beta chain) is a study of blood T cell repertoires in COVID-19. For the study at large: Both acute and convalescent COVID-19 samples were obtained from the United States, Italy and Spain. Sources were T cells, B-cell-depleted T cells, or PBMCs; the material itself was cDNA or gDNA.

Original analysis: The assay estimated nucleated cells by amplifying reference gene primers. Using immunoSEQ multiplex PCR, the repertoire was profiled, and TCRdb retains in-frame clones only, with some absent. That table is the source of V, J and clone size, and D and trimming were worked out from the DNA. The data hold roughly 210,000 clones, with around four fifths observed a single time. Seattle's enrolled individuals joined amid active infection and were then monitored longitudinally. Germline-derived CDR1 and CDR2 are LNHDA and SQIVND (reference sequence). The CDR3 is 16 residues long. The junction had 5 bases not matched to a gene; V was cut back by 4 bases and J by 0 bases.

The sequencing sample was made of peripheral blood. The chain combines TRBV19 with TRBJ2-2, with 7 bases aligning to TRBD1. The TCR sequence derives from a woman of 80 years or more with COVID-19, enrolled during active disease. CDR3 loop: CASSRQGIANTGELFF. In DNA, the CDR3 is TGTGCCAGTAGTAGACAGGGTATCGCGAACACCGGGGAGCTGTTTTTT.